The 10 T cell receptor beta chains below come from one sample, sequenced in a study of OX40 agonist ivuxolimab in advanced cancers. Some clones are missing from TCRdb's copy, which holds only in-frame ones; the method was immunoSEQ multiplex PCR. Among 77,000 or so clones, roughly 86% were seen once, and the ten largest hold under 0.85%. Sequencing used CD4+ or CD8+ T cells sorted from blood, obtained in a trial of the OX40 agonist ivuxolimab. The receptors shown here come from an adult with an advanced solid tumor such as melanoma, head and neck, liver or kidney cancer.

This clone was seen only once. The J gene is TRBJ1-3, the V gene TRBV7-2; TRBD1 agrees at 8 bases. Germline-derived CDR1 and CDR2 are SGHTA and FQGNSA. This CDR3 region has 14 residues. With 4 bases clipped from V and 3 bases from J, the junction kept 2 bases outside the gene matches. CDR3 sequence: CASSSGTGGNTIYF. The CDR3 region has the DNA TGTGCCAGCAGCTCAGGGACAGGTGGAAACACCATATATTTT.

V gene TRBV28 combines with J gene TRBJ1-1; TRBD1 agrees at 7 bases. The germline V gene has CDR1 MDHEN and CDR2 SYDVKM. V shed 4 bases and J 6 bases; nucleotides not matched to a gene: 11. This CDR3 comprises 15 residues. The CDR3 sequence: CASSSWTGLKAEAFF. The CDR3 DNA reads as TGTGCCAGCAGTTCTTGGACAGGCCTCAAGGCTGAAGCTTTCTTT.

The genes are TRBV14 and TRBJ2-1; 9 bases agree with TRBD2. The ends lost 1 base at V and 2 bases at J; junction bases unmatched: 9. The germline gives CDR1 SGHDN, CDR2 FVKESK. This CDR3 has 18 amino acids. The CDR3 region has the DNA TGTGCCAGCAGCCAAGTTGTGCTAGCGGGATTCGCCTACAATGAGCAGTTCTTC. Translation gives CASSQVVLAGFAYNEQFF. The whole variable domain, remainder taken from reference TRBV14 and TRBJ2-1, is EAGVTQFPSHSVIEKGQTVTLRCDPISGHDNLYWYRRVMGKEIKFLLHFVKESKQDESGMPNNRFLAERTGGTYSTLKVQPAELEDSGVYFCASSQVVLAGFAYNEQFFGPGTRLTVL.

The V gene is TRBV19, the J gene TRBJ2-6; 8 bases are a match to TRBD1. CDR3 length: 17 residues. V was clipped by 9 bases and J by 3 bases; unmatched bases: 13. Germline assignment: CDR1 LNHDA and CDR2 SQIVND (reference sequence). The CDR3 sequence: CASKTLDRANGANVLTF. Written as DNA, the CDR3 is TGTGCCAGCAAGACGCTGGACAGGGCAAATGGGGCCAACGTCCTGACTTTC.

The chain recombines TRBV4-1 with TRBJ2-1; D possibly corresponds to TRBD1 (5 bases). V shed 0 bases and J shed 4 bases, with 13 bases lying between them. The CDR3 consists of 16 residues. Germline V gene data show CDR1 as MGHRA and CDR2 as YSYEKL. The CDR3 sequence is CASSQEGQNQYNEQFF. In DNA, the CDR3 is TGCGCCAGCAGCCAAGAGGGGCAGAACCAATACAATGAGCAGTTCTTC.

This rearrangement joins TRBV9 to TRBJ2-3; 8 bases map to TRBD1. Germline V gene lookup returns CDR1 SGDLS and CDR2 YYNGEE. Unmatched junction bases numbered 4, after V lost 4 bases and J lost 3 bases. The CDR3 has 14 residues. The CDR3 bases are TGTGCCAGCAGCCTGAGACAGGGGACAGATACGCAGTATTTT. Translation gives CASSLRQGTDTQYF.

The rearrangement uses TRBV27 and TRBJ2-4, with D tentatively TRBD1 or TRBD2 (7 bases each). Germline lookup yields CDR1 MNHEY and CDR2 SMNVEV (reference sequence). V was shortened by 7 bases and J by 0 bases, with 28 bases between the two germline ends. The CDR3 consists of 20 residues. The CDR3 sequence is CASTPRGGGLVSIAKNIQYF. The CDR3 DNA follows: TGTGCCAGCACCCCCAGGGGGGGCGGACTAGTCTCAATAGCCAAAAACATTCAGTACTTC.

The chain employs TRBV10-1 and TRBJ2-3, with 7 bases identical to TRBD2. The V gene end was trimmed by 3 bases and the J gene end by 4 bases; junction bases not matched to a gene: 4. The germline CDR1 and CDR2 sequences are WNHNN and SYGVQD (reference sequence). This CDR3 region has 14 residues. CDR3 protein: CASSDGGGADTQYF. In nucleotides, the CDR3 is TGCGCCAGCAGTGACGGCGGGGGTGCAGATACGCAGTATTTT.

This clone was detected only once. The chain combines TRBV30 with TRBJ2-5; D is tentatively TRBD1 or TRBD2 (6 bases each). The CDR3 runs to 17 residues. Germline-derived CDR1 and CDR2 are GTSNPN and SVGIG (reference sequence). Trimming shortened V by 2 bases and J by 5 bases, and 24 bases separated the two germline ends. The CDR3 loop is CAWSHPRTDGGWETQYF. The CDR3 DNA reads TGTGCCTGGAGTCACCCCCGGACAGACGGGGGATGGGAGACCCAGTACTTC.

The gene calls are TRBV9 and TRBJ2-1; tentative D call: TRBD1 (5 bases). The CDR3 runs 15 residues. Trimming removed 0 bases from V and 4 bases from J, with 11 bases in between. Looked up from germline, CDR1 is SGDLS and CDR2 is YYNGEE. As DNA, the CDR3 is TGTGCCAGCAGCGTAGAGGGGAACCCTTACAATGAGCAGTTCTTC. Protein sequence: CASSVEGNPYNEQFF.